This TCR beta chain was obtained from a study of shared clonotypes between healthy human individuals. Study results and caveats: Memory subsets had estimated richness that was generally smaller than that of naive subsets. Sequencing of the sorted subsets was shown by rarefaction to be incomplete despite large depth.

In the CD4+ fraction, cells were divided into CD45RA+ naive and CD45RA-negative memory subsets. Concerning this clone itself: As yet, its antigen is unknown.

The V and J ends lost 0 bases and 5 bases respectively, with 11 bases between them. There are 15 residues in the CDR3. Germline-derived CDR1 and CDR2 are SGHRS and YFSETQ. Several immunoSEQ 96-well plates shared each subset's DNA, each plate a replicate. TCRdb's table, derived via immunoSEQ multiplex PCR, lists solely in-frame clones and lacks some. The repertoire holds over a million clones, with 70% to 80% as singletons. The receptor's source is a man younger than 35 in good health. Some clones in this sample may be carry-over from other donors' samples. Input material: memory CD4+ T cells from PBMCs. Subset denoted: CD45RA-negative fraction. The chain joins TRBV5-1 to TRBJ2-2; D is unresolved. DNA for the CDR3: TGCGCCAGCAGCTTGGGCGGAAGGGATACCGGGGAGCTGTTTTTT. Its translation: CASSLGGRDTGELFF.